This TCR beta chain was captured in a study of CD4 T cells in relation to SARS-CoV-2 and coronaviruses. Regarding the study as a whole: The assay detects memory recall responses, not culture-primed primary responses.

V was cut by 3 bases and J by 4 bases, with 11 bases left in between. The germline V gene encodes CDR1 KGHDR and CDR2 SFDVKD. The CDR3 is 14 amino acids. Assay used: immunoSEQ multiplex PCR; TCRdb lists only in-frame clones, some missing. The table has roughly 57,000 clones, 80% to 90% seen once. On this clone itself: Its antigen is as yet unknown.

Unexposed donor CD4+ T cells date from about 2011-2018, before the COVID-19 pandemic. This TCR derives from a human donor in good health. Sequencing was performed on memory CD4+ T cells from PBMCs. J is TRBJ1-1 and V is TRBV24-1, with D perhaps TRBD1 (6 bases). CDR3 sequence reads: CATSDPGGATEAFF. CDR3 nucleotide sequence: TGTGCCACCAGTGATCCCGGGGGGGCCACTGAAGCTTTCTTT.